The clone carrying this T cell receptor (beta chain) was observed once. Antigen unknown. The sample belongs to a study of cytomegalovirus exposure and HLA in healthy donors. Broader study findings: Researchers reported in a later analysis that a missense DCLRE1C variant was tied to TCR beta V- and J-gene trimming. An analysis that was carried out later associated approximately 15,000 TCR beta sequences with HLA alleles at 0.05 false discovery rate. The classifier reportedly diagnosed cytomegalovirus status with high sensitivity and specificity.

Both 60 Vbeta primers and 13 Jbeta primers went into the PCR. Clones were read by immunoSEQ multiplex PCR, and TCRdb kept only the in-frame ones, dropping some. The data contain about 170,000 clones, roughly 80% of them seen just once; the ten biggest clones take up around 3.2%. V lost 6 bases, J lost 6 bases, and 15 bases lay in between. CDR3 size: 14 residues. Germline V lookup: CDR1 SNHLY, CDR2 FYNNEI. This receptor was taken from a female donor in good health and CMV-seronegative. The J gene is TRBJ1-5, the V gene TRBV2; D possibly corresponds to TRBD1 (6 bases). The sequenced material came from PBMCs. The CDR3 sequence is CASSEQGSGQPQHF. In DNA, the CDR3 is TGTGCCAGCAGCGAACAGGGATCTGGTCAGCCCCAGCATTTT.